This TCR beta chain was documented in a study of blood T cell repertoires in COVID-19. Study-wide context: COVID-19 samples collected from the United States, Italy and Spain covered acute and convalescent phases. The cDNA or gDNA used as material had been derived from T cells, B-cell-depleted T cells, or PBMCs.

In the original analysis: It was from reference gene primer amplification that nucleated cell counts were estimated. TCRdb's table, derived via immunoSEQ multiplex PCR, lists solely in-frame clones and lacks some. V and J calls and clone size follow that table, whereas D and trimming were derived from the DNA. The repertoire holds 200,000 to 250,000 clones, more than 75% seen once, with just under 1% in the top ten. V dropped 7 bases and J dropped 6 bases, with 16 bases sitting between them. The CDR3 has 14 residues. Germline assignment: CDR1 SGHDT and CDR2 YYEEEE. The TCR sequence derives from a middle-aged man with acute or convalescent COVID-19. The rearrangement links TRBV5-6 to TRBJ1-4; D is perhaps TRBD1 (5 bases). The sequenced sample was peripheral blood. The CDR3 spells CASGGGTAYEKLFF. For the CDR3, the DNA is TGTGCCAGCGGGGGAGGGACGGCCTATGAAAAACTGTTTTTT.